The clone carrying this T cell receptor beta chain was observed once. J gave up 2 bases and V 5 bases, and 7 bases lay outside the gene matches. This CDR3 contains 15 residues. Germline-derived CDR1 and CDR2 are SGHKS and YYEKEE (reference sequence). The primer mix had 60 Vbeta and 13 Jbeta primers. Profiled with immunoSEQ multiplex PCR; TCRdb holds only in-frame clones, not every one. Of 95,000 to 100,000 clones in the sample, around 77% were seen once. This sample was taken from a study of cytomegalovirus exposure and HLA in healthy donors. V is TRBV5-5 and J is TRBJ2-5; 9 bases match TRBD1. This TCR derives from a female donor in good health and CMV-seronegative. Material: PBMCs. CDR3 sequence: CASSKSGQGQETQYF. CDR3 sequence (DNA): TGTGCCAGCAGTAAATCCGGACAGGGGCAAGAGACCCAGTACTTC.